This entry is about one T cell receptor (beta chain). Its matching antigen is unknown. Germline-derived CDR1 and CDR2 are ENHRY and SYGVKD. This CDR3 region has 16 residues. V dropped 3 bases and J dropped 2; count of bases not matched to a gene: 10. Unexposed donor CD4+ T cells date from about 2011-2019, before the COVID-19 pandemic. Isolation of CD4+ T cells took place after approximately 10 days in culture. Clones were read by immunoSEQ multiplex PCR, and TCRdb kept only the in-frame ones, dropping some. The sample shows some 29,000 clones, 74% of them seen only once. These data originate in a study of CD4 T cells in relation to SARS-CoV-2 and coronaviruses. About the study: ViraFEST: approximately 10-day antigen culture of PBMCs, then TCR beta CDR3 sequencing.

Sequencing used CD4+ T cells from PBMCs, cultured in vitro. The chain employs TRBV10-3 and TRBJ2-7; 7 bases align to TRBD1. This sequence was found in a human donor in good health. CDR3 bases: TGTGCCATCAGTGACAGGTTCTTGACAGGGCCCTACGAGCAGTACTTC. It yields the protein CAISDRFLTGPYEQYF.